This record concerns one T cell receptor (beta chain) sequence. Because the CDR3's place on the DNA is in doubt, the DNA is left out and the CDR3 is given as listed by TCRdb. The sort gate was single viable CD3+CD4+CD8-CD45RO+ cells for memory CD4+ T cells. The sample comes from a study of memory CD4+ T cells and cytomegalovirus serostatus. Using immunoSEQ multiplex PCR, the repertoire was profiled, and TCRdb retains in-frame clones only, with some absent. The sample yields 45,000 to 65,000 clones, around 80% seen once. From germline, CDR1 is MDHEN and CDR2 SYDVKM. The CDR3 spans 15 amino acids, including both terminal residues.

The clonotype originates from an adult in good health and CMV-seropositive. The sample taken for sequencing was memory CD4+ T cells from blood. The rearrangement uses TRBV28 and TRBJ2-5; no DNA check was done on the table's D call, TRBD1. CDR3: CASSFGPGGLETQYF.